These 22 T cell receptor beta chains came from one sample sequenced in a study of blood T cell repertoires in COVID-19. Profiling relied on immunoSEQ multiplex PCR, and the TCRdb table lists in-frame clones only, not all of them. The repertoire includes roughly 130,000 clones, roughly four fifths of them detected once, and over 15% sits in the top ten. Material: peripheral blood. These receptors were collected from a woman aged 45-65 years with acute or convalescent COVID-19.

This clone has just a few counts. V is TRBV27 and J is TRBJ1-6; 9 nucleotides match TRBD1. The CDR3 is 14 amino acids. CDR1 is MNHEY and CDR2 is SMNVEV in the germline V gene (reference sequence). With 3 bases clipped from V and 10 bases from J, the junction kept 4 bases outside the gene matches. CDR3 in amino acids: CASSFTGGYSPLHF. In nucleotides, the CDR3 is TGTGCCAGCAGTTTCACAGGGGGCTACTCACCCCTCCACTTT.

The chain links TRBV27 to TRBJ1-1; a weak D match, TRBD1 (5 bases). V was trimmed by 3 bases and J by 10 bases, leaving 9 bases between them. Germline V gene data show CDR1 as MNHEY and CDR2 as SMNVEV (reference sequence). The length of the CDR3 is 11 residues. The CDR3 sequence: CASSLGGRAFF. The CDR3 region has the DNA TGTGCCAGCAGTTTGGGGGGGAGAGCTTTCTTT.

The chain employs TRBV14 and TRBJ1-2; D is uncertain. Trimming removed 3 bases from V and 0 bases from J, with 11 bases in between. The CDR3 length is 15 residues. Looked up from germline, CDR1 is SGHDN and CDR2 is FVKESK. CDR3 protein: CASSQSIVPNYGYTF. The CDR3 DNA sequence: TGTGCCAGCAGCCAGAGCATCGTCCCTAACTATGGCTACACCTTC. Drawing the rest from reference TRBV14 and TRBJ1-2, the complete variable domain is EAGVTQFPSHSVIEKGQTVTLRCDPISGHDNLYWYRRVMGKEIKFLLHFVKESKQDESGMPNNRFLAERTGGTYSTLKVQPAELEDSGVYFCASSQSIVPNYGYTFGSGTRLTVV.

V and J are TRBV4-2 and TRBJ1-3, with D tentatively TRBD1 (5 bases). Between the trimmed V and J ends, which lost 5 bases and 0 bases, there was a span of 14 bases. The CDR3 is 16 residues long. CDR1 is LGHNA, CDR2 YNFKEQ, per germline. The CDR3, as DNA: TGTGCCAGCAGCAAGACAGACCAAAGCTCTGGAAACACCATATATTTT. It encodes CASSKTDQSSGNTIYF.

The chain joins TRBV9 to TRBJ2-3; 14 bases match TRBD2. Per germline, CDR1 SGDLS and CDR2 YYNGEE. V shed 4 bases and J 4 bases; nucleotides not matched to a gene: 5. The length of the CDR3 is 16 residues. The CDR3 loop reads CASSPPGLAGADTQYF. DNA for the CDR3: TGTGCCAGCAGCCCCCCGGGACTAGCGGGGGCAGATACGCAGTATTTT.

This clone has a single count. Written as DNA, the CDR3 is TGTGCCAGCCGCAGGGATCACGCCCAGGGTGAGCAGTTCTTC. Protein: CASRRDHAQGEQFF. The chain is built from TRBV6-5 and TRBJ2-1, with D possibly TRBD1 on 5 matching bases. Per the germline V gene, CDR1 is MNHEY and CDR2 is SVGAGI. The CDR3 sequence is 14 residues long. With 8 bases removed from V and 9 bases from J, the gap between germline ends came to 20 bases.

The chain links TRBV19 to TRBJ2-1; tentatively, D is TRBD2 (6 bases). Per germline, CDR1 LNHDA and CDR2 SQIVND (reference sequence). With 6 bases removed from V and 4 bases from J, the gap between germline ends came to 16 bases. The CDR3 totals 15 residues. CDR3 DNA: TGTGCCAGTAGCTACCAGGGAGGAGTATACAATGAGCAGTTCTTC. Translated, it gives CASSYQGGVYNEQFF.

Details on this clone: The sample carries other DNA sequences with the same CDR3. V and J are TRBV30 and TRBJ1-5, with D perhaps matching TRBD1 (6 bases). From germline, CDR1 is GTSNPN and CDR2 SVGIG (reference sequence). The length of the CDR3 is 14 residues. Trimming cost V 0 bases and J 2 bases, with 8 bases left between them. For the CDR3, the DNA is TGTGCCTGGAGTGTACAGGGTGGCAATCAGCCCCAGCATTTT. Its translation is CAWSVQGGNQPQHF. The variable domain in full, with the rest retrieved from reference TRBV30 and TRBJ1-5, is SQTIHQWPATLVQPVGSPLSLECTVEGTSNPNLYWYRQAAGRGLQLLFYSVGIGQISSEVPQNLSASRPQDRQFILSSKKLLLSDSGFYLCAWSVQGGNQPQHFGDGTRLSIL.

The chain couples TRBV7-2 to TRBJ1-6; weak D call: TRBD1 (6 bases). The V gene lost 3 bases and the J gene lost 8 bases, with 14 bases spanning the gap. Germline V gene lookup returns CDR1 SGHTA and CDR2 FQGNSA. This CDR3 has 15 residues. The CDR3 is CASSFIGGQYSPLHF. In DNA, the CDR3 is TGTGCCAGCAGCTTTATCGGGGGGCAATATTCACCCCTCCACTTT.

CDR3 DNA sequence: TGTGCCAGCAGTATAAACCGACAGGGCGATGGCTACACCTTC. It translates to CASSINRQGDGYTF. The rearrangement links TRBV27 to TRBJ1-2, with 7 bases fitting TRBD1. CDR3 size: 14 residues. V gave up 5 bases and J gave up 6 bases; unmatched junction bases: 9. Germline-derived CDR1 and CDR2 are MNHEY and SMNVEV (reference sequence).

In nucleotides, the CDR3 is TGTGCCAGCAGCACCCTGGACAGGGATAATTCACCCCTCCACTTT. Translating gives CASSTLDRDNSPLHF. The rearrangement joins TRBV11-2 to TRBJ1-6; 8 nucleotides align to TRBD1. With V trimmed by 5 bases and J by 5 bases, 5 bases remained unmatched. CDR3 size: 15 residues. Germline V gene sequence: CDR1 SGHAT, CDR2 FQNNGV. Combining the CDR3 with reference TRBV11-2 and TRBJ1-6 gives the whole variable domain EAGVAQSPRYKIIEKRQSVAFWCNPISGHATLYWYQQILGQGPKLLIQFQNNGVVDDSQLPKDRFSAERLKGVDSTLKIQPAKLEDSAVYLCASSTLDRDNSPLHFGNGTRLTVT.

DNA for the CDR3: TGTGCCAGCAGCTTAGATGGCGGTATTTCCCCTGAAGCTTTCTTT. This sequence encodes CASSLDGGISPEAFF. The chain links TRBV11-2 to TRBJ1-1; D call uncertain. Germline V CDR1 and CDR2: SGHAT, FQNNGV. Trimming took 0 bases from V and 6 from J, leaving 14 bases between them. This CDR3 is 15 amino acids long.

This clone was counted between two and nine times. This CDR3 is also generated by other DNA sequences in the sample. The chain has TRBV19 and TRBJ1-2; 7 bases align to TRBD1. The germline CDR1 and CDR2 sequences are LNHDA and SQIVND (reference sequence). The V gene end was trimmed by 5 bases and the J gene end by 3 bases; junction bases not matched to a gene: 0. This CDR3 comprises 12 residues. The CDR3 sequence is CASSGQDYGYTF. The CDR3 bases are TGTGCCAGTAGTGGACAGGACTATGGCTACACCTTC.

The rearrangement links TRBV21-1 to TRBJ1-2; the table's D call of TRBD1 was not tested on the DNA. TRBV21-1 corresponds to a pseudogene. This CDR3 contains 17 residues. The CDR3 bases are TGTGCCAGCAGCAAAACTGGGGGACAGATAAGGAACTATGGCTACACCTTC. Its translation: CASSKTGGQIRNYGYTF.

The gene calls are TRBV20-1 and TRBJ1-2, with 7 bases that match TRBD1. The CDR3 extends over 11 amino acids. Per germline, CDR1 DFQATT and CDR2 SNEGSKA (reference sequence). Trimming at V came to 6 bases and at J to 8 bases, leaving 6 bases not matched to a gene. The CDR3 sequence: CSAKGAEGYTF. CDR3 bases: TGCAGTGCCAAGGGGGCAGAGGGCTACACCTTC.

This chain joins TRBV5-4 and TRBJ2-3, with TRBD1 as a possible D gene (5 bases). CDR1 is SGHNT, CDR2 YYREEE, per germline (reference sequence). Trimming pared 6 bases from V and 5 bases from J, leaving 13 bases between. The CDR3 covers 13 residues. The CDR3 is CASTGQVGDTQYF. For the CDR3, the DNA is TGTGCCAGCACCGGACAAGTGGGAGATACGCAGTATTTT.

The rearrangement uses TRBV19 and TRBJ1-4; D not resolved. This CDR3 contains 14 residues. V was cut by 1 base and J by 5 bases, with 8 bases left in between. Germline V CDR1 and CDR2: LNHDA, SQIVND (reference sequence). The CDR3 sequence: CASSIGSVNEKLFF. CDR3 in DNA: TGTGCCAGTAGTATAGGATCAGTAAATGAAAAACTGTTTTTT.

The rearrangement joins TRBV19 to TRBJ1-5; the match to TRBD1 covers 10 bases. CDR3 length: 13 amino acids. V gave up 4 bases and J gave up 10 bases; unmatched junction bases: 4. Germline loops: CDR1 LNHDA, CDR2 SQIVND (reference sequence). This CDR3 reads CASSTRTGGPQHF. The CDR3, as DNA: TGTGCCAGTAGTACCCGGACAGGGGGACCCCAGCATTTT.

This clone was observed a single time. The chain's CDR3 is CASRRVSGYTF. Here the CDR3 DNA reads TGTGCCAGCAGGAGGGTTTCTGGCTACACCTTC. The genes are TRBV11-2 and TRBJ1-2; no clear D gene. The V and J ends lost 6 bases and 7 bases respectively, with 9 bases between them. This CDR3 has 11 residues. The germline V gene has CDR1 SGHAT and CDR2 FQNNGV.

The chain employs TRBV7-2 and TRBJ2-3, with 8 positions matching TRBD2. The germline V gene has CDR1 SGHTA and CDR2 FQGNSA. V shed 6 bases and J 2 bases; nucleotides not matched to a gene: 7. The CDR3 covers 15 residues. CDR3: CASRLYGGATDTQYF. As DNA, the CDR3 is TGTGCCAGCAGGCTATACGGGGGGGCCACAGATACGCAGTATTTT. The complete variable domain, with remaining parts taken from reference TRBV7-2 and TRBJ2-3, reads GAGVSQSPSNKVTEKGKDVELRCDPISGHTALYWYRQSLGQGLEFLIYFQGNSAPDKSGLPSDRFSAERTGGSVSTLTIQRTQQEDSAVYLCASRLYGGATDTQYFGPGTRLTVL.

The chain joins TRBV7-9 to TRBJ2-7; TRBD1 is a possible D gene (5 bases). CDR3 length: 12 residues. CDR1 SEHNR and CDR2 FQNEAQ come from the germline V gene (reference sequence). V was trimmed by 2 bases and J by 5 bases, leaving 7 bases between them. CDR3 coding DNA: TGTGCCAGCAGCTTATTAGGGGACGAGCAGTACTTC. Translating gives CASSLLGDEQYF.

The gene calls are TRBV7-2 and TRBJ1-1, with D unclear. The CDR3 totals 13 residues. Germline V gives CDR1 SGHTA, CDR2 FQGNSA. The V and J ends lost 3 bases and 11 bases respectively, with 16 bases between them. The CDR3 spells CASSFNMGRNAFF. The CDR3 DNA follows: TGTGCCAGCAGCTTTAACATGGGCAGGAACGCTTTCTTT.